The entry that follows covers one T cell receptor (beta chain) sequence. The antigen is unknown. CDR1 MNHNS and CDR2 SASEGT come from the germline V gene. CDR3 length: 15 residues. V lost 7 bases, J lost 5 bases, and 18 bases lay in between. These data come from a study of T cell repertoires in aging, cancer and after chemotherapy. Study background: Repeat sampling of healthy donors over several months to years showed clear clonal overlap. The study, taken as a whole, reports: Median generation probability rose over the chemotherapy interval in each cancer cohort, suggesting rebound thymic output. Loss of evenness, beyond lost richness, contributed to age-related TCR diversity decline in cancer patients.

Rearranged V-D-J TRB sequences were amplified with a mixed TRB-A/B primer pool. MiXCR, applied by TCRdb to the multiplex PCR reads, yields one record per CDR3 protein. The sample consists of more than 15,000 distinct CDR3 sequences, 45% to 50% of them appearing once. TCR beta rearrangements were amplified from peripheral blood genomic DNA. The receptor's source is a human donor in good health. The rearrangement uses TRBV6-1 and TRBJ2-1, with D perhaps being TRBD1 or TRBD2 (5 bases each). Sequencing was performed on blood. In DNA, the CDR3 is TGTGCCAGCAATCCGGGACGGGCGGCACACAATGAGCAGTTCTTC. Its protein product is CASNPGRAAHNEQFF.